The entry that follows covers one TCR beta chain sequence. The antigen this receptor binds is unknown. Within one base of it there is no much larger clone, and no base qualities were kept. The record originates from a study of blood T cell repertoires in COVID-19 (dated by TCRdb to the early 2020s). With respect to the entire study: Samples covering the acute and convalescent phases of COVID-19 were provided by collaborators in the United States, Italy and Spain. Where available, HLA class I and class II types were obtained from metadata supplied by the sample provider rather than from assay-based typing. A freely available public database, intended as a resource for researchers studying the immune response to SARS-CoV-2, is where the repertoires were released. The material from the prospective study consisted of cDNA or gDNA derived from T cells, B-cell-depleted T cells, or PBMCs. The samples were drawn from the first 160 participants of the ongoing ImmuneRACE study and from 1,200 or so subjects provided by 6 global collaborators. Sample metadata almost always included a de-identified subject ID, COVID-19 status, age in years and sex. Deeply sampled blood TCRbeta repertoires from subjects exposed to, actively infected with, or recovered from COVID-19 were included in the dataset.

TCRbeta CDR3 regions were amplified from genomic DNA using the immunoSEQ Assay, a bias-controlled multiplex PCR. For the original study's pipeline: Nucleated cell counts per sample were estimated from amplification of reference gene primers within the assay. To quantify the absolute abundance of each unique TCRbeta CDR3 rearrangement, sequence reads were collapsed and filtered. Productive Simpson clonality was computed per sample as the square root of Simpson's diversity index over productive rearrangements. TCRdb carries this immuneACCESS record with in-frame sequences only. Its versions omit some clonotypes, under half of them owing to an unresolved V gene in the studies checked, with the rest unexplained. V, J and clone size derive from that table, while D and trimming were established from the DNA sequence. This sample is represented by approximately 240,000 clones; over 75% of them were singletons. Around 2.2% of the sample comes from the top ten.

A second Seattle source provided samples from volunteer blood donors who had recovered from COVID-19. The collaborating institutions used their own protocols to collect whole blood in K2EDTA tubes. For TCRbeta analysis, collaborator samples were shipped as frozen whole blood, as isolated PBMCs, or as DNA extracted from either sample type. CDR1 SGHDT and CDR2 YYEEEE were looked up in the germline V gene. Relative to germline, V is 3 bases shorter and J is 4 bases shorter, with 14 bases between their ends. The CDR3 has 15 amino acids, counting the end cysteine and phenylalanine. Only the CDR3 DNA is retained, 45 bases long and in frame from the first base. Summary of the overall study and its limitations: Clinical and demographic metadata were provided uncurated, with the amount varying by source and participant.

The material sequenced was peripheral blood. The V and J genes are TRBV5-6 and TRBJ1-3, with a tentative D gene TRBD1 over 6 matching bases. The TCR originated in a woman aged 40 to 50 who had recovered from COVID-19. The DNA sequence is TGTGCCAGCAGCTCGTATAGGGGGTTGGGAAACACCATATATTTT. It translates to CASSSYRGLGNTIYF.